The clone carrying this T cell receptor (beta chain) was seen more than once but under ten times. Its antigen is unknown. Germline loops: CDR1 SGHAT, CDR2 FQNNGV. This CDR3 region has 16 residues. Trimming cost V 5 bases and J 10 bases; bases outside gene matches: 16. This sample is drawn from a study of cytomegalovirus exposure and HLA in healthy donors. Notes on the study in general: CMV serostatus alone was available as immune exposure information.

In the PCR, 60 Vbeta and 13 Jbeta primers were used. Produced via immunoSEQ multiplex PCR; TCRdb's table is partial and in-frame only. The table lists approximately 110,000 clones, about 80% of them singletons, with roughly 4.9% in the top ten. V and J are TRBV11-2 and TRBJ2-5; TRBD1 aligns across 10 bases. This receptor was taken from a female donor in good health and CMV-seropositive. The sequencing input was PBMCs. Here the CDR3 reads CASSPIRGQGSKDQYF. The CDR3 nucleotides are TGTGCCAGCAGCCCGATCCGGGGACAGGGGAGTAAGGACCAGTACTTC.